This T cell receptor beta chain was identified in a study of shared clonotypes between healthy human individuals. Comment on this clone: Its antigen is not identified.

Study outcomes and limitations: All-four-donor shared clonotypes had higher generation probabilities than non-shared clonotypes did. Blood alone was sampled, and tissue repertoires likely differ.

The assay was carried out at the deep level. Clones were read by immunoSEQ multiplex PCR, and TCRdb kept only the in-frame ones, dropping some. The sample yields around 1.4 million clones, just under 99% seen once. Every one of the donors was a Caucasian adult that lived in Nashville, Tennessee. Sequencing used naive CD4+ T cells sorted from blood. Specified subset: CD45RA+ positively selected. This TCR was recovered from a man younger than 40 in good health.

As DNA, the CDR3 is TGCGCCAGCAGCTTATGGGAACCCATAATTCTCTCCTACGAGCAGTACTTC. This sequence encodes CASSLWEPIILSYEQYF. The chain joins TRBV5-1 to TRBJ2-7; no definite D call. Deletions cut 2 bases from V and 0 bases from J, with 18 bases between. The CDR3 has 17 residues. Germline V gives CDR1 SGHRS, CDR2 YFSETQ.